These T cell receptor beta chains were read from a single sample in a study of T cell responses to AZD1222 COVID-19 vaccine. The method was immunoSEQ multiplex PCR; TCRdb's version includes in-frame clones alone and lacks a portion of them. The data contain just over 150,000 clones, 80% to 90% of them seen just once; the ten biggest clones take up approximately 9.1%. The input for sequencing was peripheral blood, taken 28 days after the second AZD1222 dose. These receptors originate from an adult who received the AZD1222 COVID-19 vaccine. Each CDR3 is given with its conserved first and last residue. The D gene is left open where the match is weak. A row's size may be missing; if present it is once, few, many or a size class.

len | j_gene | d_gene | v_gene | abundance | CDR3aa | CDR3nt
12 | TRBJ1-4 | - | TRBV4-2 | - | CASSHLSEGLFF | TGTGCCAGCAGCCATCTAAGTGAGGGACTGTTTTTT
14 | TRBJ1-5 | - | TRBV7-2 | - | CASRGGGAGQPQHF | TGTGCCAGCAGAGGTGGGGGGGCCGGTCAGCCCCAGCATTTT
15 | TRBJ2-5 | - | TRBV18 | - | CASSPATGPQETQYF | TGTGCCAGCTCACCCGCAACAGGTCCCCAAGAGACCCAGTACTTC
17 | TRBJ1-1 | - | TRBV5-1 | - | CASSFNRLTAQNTEAFF | TGCGCCAGCAGCTTCAATAGATTGACGGCGCAGAACACTGAAGCTTTCTTT
12 | TRBJ1-6 | - | TRBV28 | - | CASRPGASPLHF | TGTGCCAGCAGGCCGGGGGCCTCACCCCTCCACTTT
15 | TRBJ1-3 | TRBD1 | TRBV7-9 | few | CASSKQGAAGNTIYF | TGTGCCAGCAGCAAACAGGGGGCGGCTGGAAACACCATATATTTT
15 | TRBJ1-1 | TRBD1 | TRBV23-1 | - | CASRIHRGRLTEAFF | TGCGCCAGCCGAATCCACAGGGGAAGATTGACTGAAGCTTTCTTT
18 | TRBJ1-5 | TRBD1 | TRBV28 | - | CASGTPRDRGNSNQPQHF | TGTGCCAGCGGTACGCCCCGGGACAGGGGAAATAGCAATCAGCCCCAGCATTTT
15 | TRBJ2-7 | TRBD1 | TRBV7-9 | - | CASSLSGTGLGEQYF | TGTGCCAGCAGCTTATCAGGGACAGGGTTGGGAGAGCAGTACTTC
15 | TRBJ2-7 | TRBD1 | TRBV5-4 | - | CASSLVGQGAGEQYF | TGTGCCAGCAGCTTGGTAGGACAGGGGGCGGGCGAGCAGTACTTC
17 | TRBJ2-6 | - | TRBV19 | - | CASTSGGLSSGANVLTF | TGTGCCAGTACCTCAGGGGGACTTAGTTCTGGGGCCAACGTCCTGACTTTC
14 | TRBJ2-2 | - | TRBV5-1 | - | CASSLEPITGELFF | TGCGCCAGCAGCTTGGAACCGATCACCGGGGAGCTGTTTTTT
16 | TRBJ2-1 | - | TRBV5-1 | - | CASARVGASSYNEQFF | TGCGCCAGCGCCCGGGTCGGGGCGAGCTCCTACAATGAGCAGTTCTTC
14 | TRBJ2-7 | - | TRBV3-1/TRBV3-2 | - | CASSHRTEAYEQYF | TGTGCCAGCAGCCACAGGACAGAGGCCTACGAGCAGTACTTC
16 | TRBJ2-7 | - | TRBV6-6 | - | CASSYLRQGITYEQYF | TGTGCCAGCAGTTACCTCCGTCAGGGGATCACCTACGAGCAGTACTTC
12 | TRBJ1-4 | - | TRBV10-3 | - | CAISTLNEKLFF | TGTGCCATCAGCACCTTAAATGAAAAACTGTTTTTT
14 | TRBJ2-7 | - | TRBV7-2 | - | CASSLSGSSFEQYF | TGTGCCAGCAGCCTTTCGGGTAGTTCCTTCGAGCAGTACTTC
12 | TRBJ2-1 | TRBD2 | TRBV28 | - | CASSPRLAGEIF | TGTGCCAGCAGTCCCAGACTAGCGGGAGAGATCTTC
17 | TRBJ1-6 | - | TRBV3-1/TRBV3-2 | - | CASSPKNRAGAGSPLHF | TGTGCCAGCAGTCCAAAGAACAGGGCCGGGGCAGGATCACCCCTCCACTTT
12 | TRBJ1-2 | - | TRBV28 | - | CASSPQGFGYTF | TGTGCCAGCAGTCCTCAGGGCTTTGGCTACACCTTC
17 | TRBJ2-2 | TRBD2 | TRBV7-3 | - | CASSLWNSGTGTGELFF | TGTGCCAGCAGCTTATGGAATAGCGGGACCGGCACCGGGGAGCTGTTTTTT
13 | TRBJ2-5 | - | TRBV3-1/TRBV3-2 | - | CASSLGQQETQYF | TGTGCCAGCAGCTTGGGCCAACAAGAGACCCAGTACTTC
16 | TRBJ2-3 | - | TRBV9 | - | CASSVTGSGYTDTQYF | TGTGCCAGCAGCGTAACTGGTAGCGGATACACAGATACGCAGTATTTT
14 | TRBJ1-1 | - | TRBV19 | - | CASSIKGVNTEAFF | TGTGCCAGTAGTATAAAAGGGGTAAACACTGAAGCTTTCTTT
14 | TRBJ2-3 | - | TRBV24-1 | once | CATSDSNTLDTQYF | TGTGCCACCAGTGATTCAAACACTTTGGATACGCAGTATTTT
13 | TRBJ1-5 | - | TRBV2 | - | CASRGEGSQPQHF | TGTGCCAGCAGGGGGGAGGGAAGCCAGCCCCAGCATTTT
15 | TRBJ1-4 | - | TRBV30 | many | CAWSGGRNSNEKLFF | TGTGCCTGGAGTGGAGGAAGGAATAGTAATGAAAAACTGTTTTTT
14 | TRBJ2-1 | TRBD1 | TRBV7-9 | - | CASSYGQGKNEQFF | TGTGCCAGCAGCTACGGACAGGGCAAAAATGAGCAGTTCTTC
13 | TRBJ1-1 | - | TRBV29-1 | - | CSVEDAREGTAFF | TGCAGCGTTGAAGACGCGCGGGAGGGGACAGCTTTCTTT
13 | TRBJ2-1 | - | TRBV28 | few | CASSLGGRNEQFF | TGTGCCAGCAGTTTAGGGGGGCGAAATGAGCAGTTCTTC
17 | TRBJ2-3 | TRBD2 | TRBV5-1 | - | CASSRRTGLVLPDTQYF | TGCGCCAGCAGCCGCCGAACGGGACTAGTCCTCCCAGATACGCAGTATTTT
13 | TRBJ2-7 | - | TRBV6-2/TRBV6-3 | - | CASSQGAMYEQYF | TGTGCCAGCAGTCAAGGGGCCATGTACGAGCAGTACTTC
13 | TRBJ2-7 | - | TRBV12-3/TRBV12-4 | - | CASSLGGSYEQYF | TGTGCCAGCAGTTTGGGCGGGTCCTACGAGCAGTACTTC
15 | TRBJ2-7 | - | TRBV5-1 | - | CASSPWGGPNYEQYF | TGCGCCAGCAGCCCTTGGGGCGGTCCGAACTACGAGCAGTACTTC
12 | TRBJ2-1 | - | TRBV27 | - | CASSLGIGEQFF | TGTGCCAGCAGTTTAGGGATCGGTGAGCAGTTCTTC
15 | TRBJ1-4 | - | TRBV4-3 | - | CASSQGTLTNEKLFF | TGCGCCAGCAGCCAAGGTACACTGACTAATGAAAAACTGTTTTTT
14 | TRBJ1-1 | - | TRBV19 | - | CASSIPDRNTEAFF | TGTGCCAGTAGTATTCCCGACAGAAACACTGAAGCTTTCTTT
14 | TRBJ2-6 | - | TRBV18 | few | CASSPGSGANVLTF | TGTGCCAGCTCACCAGGTTCTGGGGCCAACGTCCTGACTTTC
15 | TRBJ2-7 | - | TRBV7-2 | - | CASSLDSGGGKEQYF | TGTGCCAGCAGCTTAGATTCGGGAGGGGGCAAGGAGCAGTACTTC
13 | TRBJ1-5 | - | TRBV19 | - | CASTLGKYQAQHF | TGTGCCAGCACGTTAGGCAAGTATCAGGCCCAGCATTTT
14 | TRBJ1-5 | - | TRBV2 | once | CASTYTDSNQPQHF | TGTGCCAGCACCTACACGGATAGCAATCAGCCCCAGCATTTT
15 | TRBJ2-5 | TRBD2 | TRBV6-5 | - | CASSRTSGRFETQYF | TGTGCCAGCAGCCGGACTAGCGGGAGGTTTGAGACCCAGTACTTC
16 | TRBJ2-7 | TRBD2 | TRBV9 | - | CASSVARGGRVYEQYF | TGTGCCAGCAGCGTAGCACGGGGGGGTAGGGTCTATGAGCAGTACTTC
14 | TRBJ2-3 | - | TRBV11-3 | - | CASSLAAATDTQYF | TGTGCCAGCAGCTTAGCGGCAGCAACAGATACGCAGTATTTT
17 | TRBJ2-1 | - | TRBV7-6 | - | CASSLEGGGNSYNEQFF | TGTGCCAGCAGCTTAGAAGGTGGCGGTAACTCCTACAATGAGCAGTTCTTC
14 | TRBJ1-1 | - | TRBV6-2/TRBV6-3 | - | CASSYRALNTEAFF | TGTGCCAGCAGTTATAGGGCCCTGAACACTGAAGCTTTCTTT
13 | TRBJ1-1 | - | TRBV7-2 | - | CASSFQENTEAFF | TGTGCCAGCAGCTTCCAGGAGAACACTGAAGCTTTCTTT
14 | TRBJ1-2 | TRBD1 | TRBV28 | - | CASSPGQAPYGYTF | TGTGCCAGCAGCCCTGGACAGGCCCCCTATGGCTACACCTTC
14 | TRBJ2-3 | TRBD2 | TRBV7-9 | once | CASSPAGGADTQYF | TGTGCCAGCAGCCCAGCGGGAGGGGCAGATACGCAGTATTTT
14 | TRBJ2-7 | - | TRBV15 | - | CATSRGEGAYEQYF | TGTGCCACCAGCAGAGGGGAGGGGGCTTACGAGCAGTACTTC
15 | TRBJ2-2 | - | TRBV19 | - | CASSLSNRGTGELFF | TGTGCCAGTAGTTTGTCGAACCGGGGGACCGGGGAGCTGTTTTTT